The 18 T cell receptor beta chains below were found in one sample sequenced in a study of relationships among human T cell subsets. TCR alpha and beta CDR3s were amplified from mRNA by semiquantitative ARM-PCR. Exponential amplification used communal superprimers after tagged nested gene-specific primers in ARM-PCR. TCRdb ran MiXCR on the multiplex PCR reads and lists one entry per CDR3 protein. In the table there are approximately 14,000 distinct CDR3 sequences, over 45% of which are singletons. Anti-CD25 beads selected CD4+CD25+ regulatory T cells from positively selected CD4+ cells. The specimen sequenced was Tregs sorted from blood. The receptors come from a man aged 35 to 55 in good health.

This clonotype has just a few counts. J is TRBJ1-5 and V is TRBV28; D is unclear. The germline V gene has CDR1 MDHEN and CDR2 SYDVKM. V lost 5 bases and J 0 bases, leaving 5 bases between the germline ends. The CDR3 contains 13 residues. CDR3 amino acids: CASSLHSNQPQHF. The CDR3 DNA sequence: TGTGCCAGCAGTCTCCATAGCAATCAGCCCCAGCATTTT.

V gene TRBV20-1 combines with J gene TRBJ2-7; D is possibly TRBD2 (6 bases). CDR1 and CDR2 from the germline V gene are DFQATT and SNEGSKA (reference sequence). The CDR3 covers 15 residues. V lost 0 bases, J lost 6 bases, and 18 bases lay in between. Here the CDR3 DNA reads TGCAGTGCTAGAGAGTTTAGTGGGGGGAAAGGCGAGCAGTACTTC. Protein: CSAREFSGGKGEQYF.

A few counts support this clonotype. The genes are TRBV14 and TRBJ2-7; D is uncertain. Per germline, CDR1 SGHDN and CDR2 FVKESK. The CDR3 runs to 15 residues. V was cut by 4 bases and J by 7 bases, with 20 bases left in between. The CDR3 sequence: CASSPSTAALGEQYF. The CDR3, as DNA: TGTGCCAGCAGCCCATCAACGGCAGCCCTAGGGGAGCAGTACTTC.

This clonotype was counted only a few times. The J gene is TRBJ1-3, the V gene TRBV7-9; possibly TRBD1 for D (5 bases). The CDR3 runs 14 residues. V lost 5 bases to trimming and J lost 0 bases, with 8 bases between them. From germline, CDR1 is SEHNR and CDR2 FQNEAQ (reference sequence). CDR3 in DNA: TGTGCCAGCAGCCCCGACAGCTCTGGAAACACCATATATTTT. This encodes CASSPDSSGNTIYF.

The genes are TRBV27 and TRBJ2-2; D unclear. CDR3 length equals 12 residues. The germline V gene has CDR1 MNHEY and CDR2 SMNVEV (reference sequence). V lost 5 bases and J lost 2, with 3 bases in between. CDR3 region: CASSPNTGELFF. For the CDR3, the DNA is TGTGCCAGCAGTCCCAACACCGGGGAGCTGTTTTTT.

The rearrangement uses TRBV5-1 and TRBJ2-3; the match to TRBD1 covers 8 bases. V shed 7 bases and J 3 bases; nucleotides not matched to a gene: 4. Germline V gene data show CDR1 as SGHRS and CDR2 as YFSETQ. The CDR3 extends over 13 amino acids. CDR3 loop: CASGQGSTDTQYF. The CDR3 nucleotides are TGCGCCAGCGGACAGGGTAGTACAGATACGCAGTATTTT.

The chain recombines TRBV11-2 with TRBJ2-2; D call uncertain. Trimming left V 5 bases short and J 5 bases short, with 12 bases between. Germline loops: CDR1 SGHAT, CDR2 FQNNGV. CDR3 size: 14 residues. For the CDR3, the DNA is TGTGCCAGCAGCGAGAATACATGGACCGGGGAGCTGTTTTTT. Translating gives CASSENTWTGELFF.

V gene TRBV11-2 combines with J gene TRBJ2-7; either TRBD1 or TRBD2 may fit D (6 bases each). V was shortened by 0 bases and J by 4 bases, with 10 bases between the two germline ends. This CDR3 has 14 amino acids. The germline CDR1 and CDR2 sequences are SGHAT and FQNNGV. CDR3: CASSLDAGTYEQYF. Here the CDR3 DNA reads TGTGCCAGCAGCTTAGATGCGGGGACATACGAGCAGTACTTC.

A remark on this clonotype: One end of the junction fails to match germline, which may point to a read error. The chain combines TRBV29-1 with TRBJ2-7; D may correspond to TRBD1 or TRBD2 (7 bases each). The CDR3 length is 13 residues. CDR1 and CDR2 from the germline V gene are SQVTM and ANQGSEA. The CDR3 protein is CSVGRGGSYERYF. As DNA, the CDR3 is TGCAGCGTTGGCAGGGGGGGATCCTACGAGCGGTACTTC.

This clonotype has just one count. The chain has TRBV6-5 and TRBJ2-7, with D hard to call. V lost 0 bases and J 0 bases, leaving 12 bases between the germline ends. The germline V gene encodes CDR1 MNHEY and CDR2 SVGAGI. The CDR3 length is 16 residues. CDR3 nucleotide sequence: TGTGCCAGCAGTTACTCGGTCATACGCCTCTCCTACGAGCAGTACTTC. It is translated as CASSYSVIRLSYEQYF.

This clonotype was detected only a few times. The genes are TRBV7-3 and TRBJ2-3; unclear D gene. The CDR3 runs 14 residues. Trimming removed 5 bases at V and 3 bases at J, with 12 bases between. The V gene's germline CDR1 is SGHTA and CDR2 FQGTGA. The chain's CDR3 is CASSRSGGTDTQYF. The DNA for the CDR3 is TGTGCCAGCAGCCGGTCTGGCGGAACAGATACGCAGTATTTT. Drawing the rest from reference TRBV7-3 and TRBJ2-3, the complete variable domain is GAGVSQTPSNKVTEKGKYVELRCDPISGHTALYWYRQSLGQGPEFLIYFQGTGAADDSGLPNDRFFAVRPEGSVSTLKIQRTERGDSAVYLCASSRSGGTDTQYFGPGTRLTVL.

The chain recombines TRBV7-9 with TRBJ2-1; D ambiguous. The V gene's germline CDR1 is SEHNR and CDR2 FQNEAQ (reference sequence). The CDR3 contains 12 residues. Trimming removed 1 base from V and 9 bases from J, with 7 bases in between. The CDR3 spells CASSLGVGEQFF. CDR3 DNA: TGTGCCAGCAGCTTAGGGGTGGGTGAGCAGTTCTTC.

The chain is built from TRBV19 and TRBJ2-1, with 7 bases fitting TRBD2. With 9 bases clipped from V and 0 bases from J, the junction kept 8 bases outside the gene matches. The CDR3 consists of 15 residues. Germline V CDR1 and CDR2: LNHDA, SQIVND (reference sequence). CDR3 DNA sequence: TGTGCCAGCGTGGTCCGGGACTACTCCTACAATGAGCAGTTCTTC. Residues: CASVVRDYSYNEQFF.

The rearrangement uses TRBV6-4 and TRBJ1-2; D possibly corresponds to TRBD1 (5 bases). V dropped 5 bases and J dropped 4 bases, with 14 bases sitting between them. Germline CDR1 MRHNA, CDR2 SNTAGT. The CDR3 consists of 14 residues. CDR3 region: CASSPGRAAYGYTF. The DNA of the CDR3 is TGTGCCAGCAGTCCTGGCAGGGCGGCCTATGGCTACACCTTC.

V and J are TRBV20-1 and TRBJ2-3; 10 nucleotides match TRBD2. The germline V gene has CDR1 DFQATT and CDR2 SNEGSKA (reference sequence). The ends lost 1 base at V and 3 bases at J; junction bases unmatched: 1. The CDR3 totals 14 residues. For the CDR3, the DNA is TGCAGTGCTAGAGCAGCGGGAGGGACAGATACGCAGTATTTT. This gives the protein CSARAAGGTDTQYF.

V usage is TRBV27 and J usage is TRBJ2-7; TRBD1 might be the D (6 bases). Germline-derived CDR1 and CDR2 are MNHEY and SMNVEV (reference sequence). This CDR3 is built from 16 residues. Trimming removed 5 bases from V and 5 bases from J, with 22 bases in between. CDR3 nucleotide sequence: TGTGCCAGCAGTAAACGCCCCCGGGACAACACCGACGAGCAGTACTTC. Translated: CASSKRPRDNTDEQYF.

This clonotype appeared a few times. The chain employs TRBV27 and TRBJ1-2; a weak D match, TRBD1 (5 bases). This CDR3 spans 12 amino acids. Germline CDR1 and CDR2: MNHEY and SMNVEV (reference sequence). V was pared by 6 bases and J by 5 bases, with 10 bases between. The CDR3 nucleotides read TGTGCCAGCAGCTCCGGGGGATATGGCTACACCTTC. It translates to CASSSGGYGYTF.

The chain employs TRBV28 and TRBJ1-3, with D maybe TRBD1 (5 bases). V dropped 5 bases and J dropped 2 bases, with 16 bases sitting between them. The CDR3 totals 16 residues. In germline, CDR1 is MDHEN, CDR2 SYDVKM. This CDR3 is CASSGPGRTPGNTIYF. DNA of the CDR3: TGTGCCAGCAGTGGGCCGGGACGGACCCCTGGAAACACCATATATTTT. Full variable domain (missing parts from reference TRBV28 and TRBJ1-3): DVKVTQSSRYLVKRTGEKVFLECVQDMDHENMFWYRQDPGLGLRLIYFSYDVKMKEKGDIPEGYSVSREKKERFSLILESASTNQTSMYLCASSGPGRTPGNTIYFGEGSWLTVV.